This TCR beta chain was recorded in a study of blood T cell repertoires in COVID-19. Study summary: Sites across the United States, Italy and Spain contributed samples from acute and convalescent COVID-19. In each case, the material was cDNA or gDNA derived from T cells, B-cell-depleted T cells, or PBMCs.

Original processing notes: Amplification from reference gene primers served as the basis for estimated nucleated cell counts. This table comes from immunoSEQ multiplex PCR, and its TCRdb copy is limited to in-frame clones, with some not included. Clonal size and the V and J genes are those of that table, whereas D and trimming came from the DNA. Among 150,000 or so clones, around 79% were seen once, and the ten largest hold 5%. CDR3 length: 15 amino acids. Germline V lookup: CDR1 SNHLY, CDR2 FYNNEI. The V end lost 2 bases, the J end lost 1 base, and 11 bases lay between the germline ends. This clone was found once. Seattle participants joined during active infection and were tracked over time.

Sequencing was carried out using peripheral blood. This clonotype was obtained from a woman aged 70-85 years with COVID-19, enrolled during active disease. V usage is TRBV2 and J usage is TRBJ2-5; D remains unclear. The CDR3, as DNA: TGTGCCAGCAGTGAACGAGACACCGCCCAAGAGACCCAGTACTTC. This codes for CASSERDTAQETQYF.